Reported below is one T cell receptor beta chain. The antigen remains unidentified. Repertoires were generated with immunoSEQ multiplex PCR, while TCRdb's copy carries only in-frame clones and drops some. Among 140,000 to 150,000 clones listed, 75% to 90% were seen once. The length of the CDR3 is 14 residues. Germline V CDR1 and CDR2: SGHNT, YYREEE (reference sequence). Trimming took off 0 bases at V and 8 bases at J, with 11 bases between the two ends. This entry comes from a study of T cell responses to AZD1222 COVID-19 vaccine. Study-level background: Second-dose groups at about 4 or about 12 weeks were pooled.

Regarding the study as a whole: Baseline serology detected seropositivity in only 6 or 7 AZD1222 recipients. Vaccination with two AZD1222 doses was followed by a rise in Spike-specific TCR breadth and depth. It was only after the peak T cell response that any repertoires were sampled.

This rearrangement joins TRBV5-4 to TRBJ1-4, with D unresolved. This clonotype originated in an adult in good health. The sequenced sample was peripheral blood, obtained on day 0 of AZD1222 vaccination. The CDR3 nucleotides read TGTGCCAGCAGCTTGGACACCGAATTAGAAAAACTGTTTTTT. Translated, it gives CASSLDTELEKLFF.